Many counts were recorded for the clone carrying this T cell receptor beta chain. The method was immunoSEQ multiplex PCR; TCRdb's version includes in-frame clones alone and lacks a portion of them. This table holds some 1.1 million clones, 70% to 85% found once. The data belong to a study of shared clonotypes between healthy human individuals. Overall study: Serving as donors were a couple of women and three men, whose ages spanned 18 to 49.

Trimming pared 0 bases from V and 7 bases from J, leaving 7 bases between. The CDR3 contains 12 residues. Germline assignment: CDR1 GTSNPN and CDR2 SVGIG (reference sequence). The sequenced sample was memory CD4+ T cells from PBMCs. Subset of the sample: CD45RA-negative fraction. V and J are TRBV30 and TRBJ1-5, with D unresolved. The receptor was isolated from a man aged 18 to 30 in good health. Some clones in this sample may be carry-over from other donors' samples. The CDR3 loop reads CAWSVDEQPQHF. DNA of the CDR3: TGTGCCTGGAGTGTAGATGAGCAGCCCCAGCATTTT.